This passage covers 9 T cell receptor beta chains from one sample sequenced in a study of Ad26.COV2.S vaccination and SARS-CoV-2 variants. Regarding treatment: roughly 18 received Ad26.COV2.S at low or high dose, single or two shots; five or six received placebo; per-sample allocation not given. The investigators took samples on day 63 after the first vaccine or placebo injection. The assay was immunoSEQ multiplex PCR, and TCRdb's table has in-frame clones only and misses some. Of around 400,000 clones in the sample, roughly 90% were seen once. The specimen comprised peripheral blood, sampled in a trial of Ad26.COV2.S vaccine versus placebo. These receptors were collected from a person between 18 and 65 years old who received the Ad26.COV2.S COVID-19 vaccine or a placebo.

This clone was recorded only once. The V call is TRBV28, the J call TRBJ2-7; TRBD2 matches 10 bases. The trim removed 5 bases at V and 7 bases at J, leaving 14 bases unmatched. Per the germline V gene, CDR1 is MDHEN and CDR2 is SYDVKM. The CDR3 sequence is 16 residues long. The CDR3 DNA reads TGTGCCAGCAGTCCCTCTGGCCTAGCGGGAGCGGGGGAGCAGTACTTC. Its protein is CASSPSGLAGAGEQYF.

V usage is TRBV10-3 and J usage is TRBJ1-1; D call uncertain. Germline-derived CDR1 and CDR2 are ENHRY and SYGVKD. The length of the CDR3 is 15 residues. Trimming shortened V by 2 bases and J by 1 base, and 11 bases separated the two germline ends. The CDR3 region has the DNA TGTGCCATCAGTGAGACTGCCCGGGGGAACACTGAAGCTTTCTTT. Amino acid sequence: CAISETARGNTEAFF.

The J gene is TRBJ1-2, the V gene TRBV2; 8 bases line up with TRBD1. CDR3 length: 13 residues. Germline CDR1 SNHLY, CDR2 FYNNEI. The J segment lost 4 bases and the V segment lost 8 bases, leaving 6 bases of the junction unmatched. The CDR3: CASPTGEGYGYTF. In DNA, the CDR3 is TGTGCCAGCCCGACAGGGGAAGGCTATGGCTACACCTTC.

The chain joins TRBV11-2 to TRBJ1-2, with TRBD1 identical over 7 bases. The CDR3 length is 15 residues. Germline loops: CDR1 SGHAT, CDR2 FQNNGV. Trimming cost V 4 bases and J 0 bases; bases outside gene matches: 5. Here the CDR3 reads CASSWTGRSNYGYTF. CDR3 nucleotide sequence: TGTGCCAGCAGCTGGACAGGCCGATCTAACTATGGCTACACCTTC.

This clone was seen only once. CDR3 residues: CASSLGTSGRLLQRGNIQYF. The CDR3 DNA reads as TGCGCCAGCAGCTTGGGGACTAGCGGGAGGCTATTACAAAGGGGGAACATTCAGTACTTC. The chain uses TRBV5-1 and TRBJ2-4; 14 nucleotides agree with TRBD2. The V and J ends lost 0 bases and 7 bases, in that order; junction bases with no gene match: 15. CDR3 size: 20 residues. The germline gives CDR1 SGHRS, CDR2 YFSETQ. The whole variable domain, remainder taken from reference TRBV5-1 and TRBJ2-4, is KAGVTQTPRYLIKTRGQQVTLSCSPISGHRSVSWYQQTPGQGLQFLFEYFSETQRNKGNFPGRFSGRQFSNSRSEMNVSTLELGDSALYLCASSLGTSGRLLQRGNIQYFGAGTRLSVL.

The chain joins TRBV7-6 to TRBJ2-3, with no clear D. Germline V gene lookup returns CDR1 SGHVS and CDR2 FNYEAQ. The CDR3 consists of 14 residues. Trimming removed 5 bases from V and 4 bases from J, with 13 bases in between. The CDR3 protein is CASSLGLGADTQYF. The CDR3 nucleotides are TGTGCCAGCAGCCTGGGTCTGGGTGCAGATACGCAGTATTTT.

The chain combines TRBV30 with TRBJ2-3; 7 nucleotides match TRBD2. V lost 0 bases and J lost 2; bases outside the gene matches: 11. Germline V gene data show CDR1 as GTSNPN and CDR2 as SVGIG (reference sequence). This CDR3 region has 17 residues. The CDR3 spells CAWSVLSSGKFTDTQYF. Written as DNA, the CDR3 is TGTGCCTGGAGTGTCTTGTCTAGCGGAAAGTTCACAGATACGCAGTATTTT. Full variable domain (remainder filled in from reference TRBV30 and TRBJ2-3): SQTIHQWPATLVQPVGSPLSLECTVEGTSNPNLYWYRQAAGRGLQLLFYSVGIGQISSEVPQNLSASRPQDRQFILSSKKLLLSDSGFYLCAWSVLSSGKFTDTQYFGPGTRLTVL.

This sequence joins TRBV9 and TRBJ1-3; D ambiguous. From germline, CDR1 is SGDLS and CDR2 YYNGEE. The V gene lost 0 bases and the J gene lost 0 bases, with 4 bases spanning the gap. CDR3 length: 14 residues. The CDR3 DNA follows: TGTGCCAGCAGCGTAGAGGGCTCTGGAAACACCATATATTTT. This gives the protein CASSVEGSGNTIYF.

This chain connects TRBV5-4 to TRBJ2-2, with D tentatively TRBD1 (6 bases). V dropped 4 bases and J dropped 5 bases, with 12 bases sitting between them. Per the germline V gene, CDR1 is SGHNT and CDR2 is YYREEE (reference sequence). The CDR3 extends over 14 amino acids. Here the CDR3 reads CASSPQGLTGELFF. The CDR3 DNA sequence: TGTGCCAGCAGCCCCCAGGGGTTGACCGGGGAGCTGTTTTTT.